This paragraph reports one TCR beta chain. The antigen remains unidentified. PCR was performed using 60 Vbeta and 13 Jbeta primers. Produced via immunoSEQ multiplex PCR; TCRdb's table is partial and in-frame only. The sample consists of some 100,000 clones, roughly four fifths of them appearing once. The data were taken from a study of cytomegalovirus exposure and HLA in healthy donors. Whole-study results and caveats: Confirmation in vitro established that a few CMV-associated chains were specific for CMV antigens. Near-uniform donor sequencing depth was presumed by presence/absence analyses.

Germline V lookup: CDR1 ENHRY, CDR2 SYGVKD. V dropped 3 bases and J dropped 4; count of bases not matched to a gene: 6. The CDR3 length is 15 residues. The sequenced sample consisted of PBMCs. The V gene is TRBV10-3, the J gene TRBJ1-5; 7 nucleotides match TRBD1. The receptor was isolated from a male donor in good health and CMV-seropositive. The CDR3 spells CAISDGTDFNQPQHF. The CDR3 DNA follows: TGTGCCATCAGTGACGGGACAGACTTTAATCAGCCCCAGCATTTT.